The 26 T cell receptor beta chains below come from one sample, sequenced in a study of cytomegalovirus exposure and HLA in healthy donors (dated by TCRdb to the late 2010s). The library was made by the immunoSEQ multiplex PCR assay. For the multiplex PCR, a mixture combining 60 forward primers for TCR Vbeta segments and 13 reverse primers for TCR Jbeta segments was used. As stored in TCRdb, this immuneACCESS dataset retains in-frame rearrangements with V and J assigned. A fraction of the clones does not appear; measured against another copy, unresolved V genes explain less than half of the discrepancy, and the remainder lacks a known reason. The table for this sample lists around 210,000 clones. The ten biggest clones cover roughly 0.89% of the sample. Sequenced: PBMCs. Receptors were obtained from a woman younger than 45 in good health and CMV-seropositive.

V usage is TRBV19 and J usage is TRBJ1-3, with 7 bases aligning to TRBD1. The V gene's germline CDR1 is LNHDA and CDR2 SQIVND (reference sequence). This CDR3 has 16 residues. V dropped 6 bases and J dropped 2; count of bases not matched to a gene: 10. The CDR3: CASSTGAAVPGNTIYF. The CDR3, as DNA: TGTGCCAGTAGCACAGGGGCCGCGGTTCCTGGAAACACCATATATTTT.

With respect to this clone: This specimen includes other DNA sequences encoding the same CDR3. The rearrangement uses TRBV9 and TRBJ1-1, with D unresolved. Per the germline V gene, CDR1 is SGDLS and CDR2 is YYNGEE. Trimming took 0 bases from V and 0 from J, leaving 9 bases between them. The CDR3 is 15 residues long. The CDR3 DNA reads TGTGCCAGCAGCGTAGGTGGCGGCCTGAACACTGAAGCTTTCTTT. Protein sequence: CASSVGGGLNTEAFF.

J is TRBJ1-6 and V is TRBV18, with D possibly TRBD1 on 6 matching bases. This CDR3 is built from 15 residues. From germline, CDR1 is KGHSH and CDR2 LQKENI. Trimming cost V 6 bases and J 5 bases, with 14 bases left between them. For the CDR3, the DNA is TGTGCCAGCTCGCTGGGGACACAGAATAATTCACCCCTCCACTTT. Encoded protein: CASSLGTQNNSPLHF. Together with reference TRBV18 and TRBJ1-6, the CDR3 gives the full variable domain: NAGVMQNPRHLVRRRGQEARLRCSPMKGHSHVYWYRQLPEEGLKFMVYLQKENIIDESGMPKERFSAEFPKEGPSILRIQQVVRGDSAAYFCASSLGTQNNSPLHFGNGTRLTVT.

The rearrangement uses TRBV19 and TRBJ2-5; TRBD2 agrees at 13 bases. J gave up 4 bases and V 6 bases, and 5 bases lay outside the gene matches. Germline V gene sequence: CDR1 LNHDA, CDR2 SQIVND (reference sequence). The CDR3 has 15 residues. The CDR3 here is CASRGLAGVGETQYF. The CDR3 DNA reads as TGTGCCAGTAGAGGACTAGCGGGAGTCGGAGAGACCCAGTACTTC.

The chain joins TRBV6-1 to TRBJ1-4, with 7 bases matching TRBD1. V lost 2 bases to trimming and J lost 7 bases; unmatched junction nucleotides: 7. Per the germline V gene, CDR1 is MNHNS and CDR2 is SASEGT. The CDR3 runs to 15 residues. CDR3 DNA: TGTGCCAGCAGTGAAAGAGGGGGCGATGGTGAAAAACTGTTTTTT. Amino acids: CASSERGGDGEKLFF.

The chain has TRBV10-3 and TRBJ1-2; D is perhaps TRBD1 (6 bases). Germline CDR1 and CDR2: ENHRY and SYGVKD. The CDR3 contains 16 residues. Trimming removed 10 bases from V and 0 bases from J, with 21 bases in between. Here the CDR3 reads CATEGLRGKANYGYTF. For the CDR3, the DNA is TGTGCCACCGAGGGTCTCAGGGGCAAAGCTAACTATGGCTACACCTTC.

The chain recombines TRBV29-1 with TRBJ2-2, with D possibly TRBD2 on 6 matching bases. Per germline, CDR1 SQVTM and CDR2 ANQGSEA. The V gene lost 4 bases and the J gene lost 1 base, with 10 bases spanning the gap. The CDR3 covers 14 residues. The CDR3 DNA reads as TGCAGCGTTGTTGGGACTTTGAACACCGGGGAGCTGTTTTTT. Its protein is CSVVGTLNTGELFF.

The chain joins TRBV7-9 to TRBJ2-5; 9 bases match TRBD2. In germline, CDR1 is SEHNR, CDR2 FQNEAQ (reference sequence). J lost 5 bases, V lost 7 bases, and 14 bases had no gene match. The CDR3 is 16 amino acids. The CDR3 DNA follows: TGTGCCAGCAACGGGTTGGGGCTAGCGGGGAAGGAGACCCAGTACTTC. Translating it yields CASNGLGLAGKETQYF.

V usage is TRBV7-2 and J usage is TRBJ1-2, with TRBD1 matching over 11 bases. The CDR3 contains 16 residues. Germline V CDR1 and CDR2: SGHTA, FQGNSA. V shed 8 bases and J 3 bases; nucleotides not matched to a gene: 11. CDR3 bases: TGTGCCAGCGGCCTGCGGACAGGGGGCCATTACTATGGCTACACCTTC. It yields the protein CASGLRTGGHYYGYTF.

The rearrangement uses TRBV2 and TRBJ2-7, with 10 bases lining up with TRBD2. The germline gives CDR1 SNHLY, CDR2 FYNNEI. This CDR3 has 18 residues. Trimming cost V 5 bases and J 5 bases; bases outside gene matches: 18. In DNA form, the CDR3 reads TGTGCCAGCAGTTACCGGGACCGCGGGGGTAGCGGGAGGAACGAGCAGTACTTC. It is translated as CASSYRDRGGSGRNEQYF.

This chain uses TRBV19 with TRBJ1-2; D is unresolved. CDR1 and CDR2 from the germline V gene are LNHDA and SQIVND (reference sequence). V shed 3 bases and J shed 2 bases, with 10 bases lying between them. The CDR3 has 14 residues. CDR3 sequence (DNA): TGTGCCAGTAGTATTTTAGTCGGGAACTATGGCTACACCTTC. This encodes CASSILVGNYGYTF.

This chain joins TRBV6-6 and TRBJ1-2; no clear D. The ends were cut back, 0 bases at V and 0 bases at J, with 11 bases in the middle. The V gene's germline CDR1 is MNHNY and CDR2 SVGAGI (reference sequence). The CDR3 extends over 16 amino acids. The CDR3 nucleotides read TGTGCCAGCAGTTACTCCCAGGAGGAATCTAACTATGGCTACACCTTC. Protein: CASSYSQEESNYGYTF.

CDR3 in amino acids: CASKPGLGFFEQYF. The CDR3 region has the DNA TGTGCCAGCAAACCGGGACTGGGGTTCTTCGAGCAGTACTTC. The V gene is TRBV6-5, the J gene TRBJ2-7, with D possibly TRBD2 on 6 matching bases. Trimming removed 7 bases from V and 6 bases from J, with 19 bases in between. The germline V gene has CDR1 MNHEY and CDR2 SVGAGI. The CDR3 is made up of 14 amino acids.

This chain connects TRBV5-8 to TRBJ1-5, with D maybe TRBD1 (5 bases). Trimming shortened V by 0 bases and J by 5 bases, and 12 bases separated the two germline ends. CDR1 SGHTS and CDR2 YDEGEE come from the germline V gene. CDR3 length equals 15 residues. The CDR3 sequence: CASSLVVGVDQPQHF. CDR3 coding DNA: TGTGCCAGCAGCTTGGTTGTAGGGGTGGATCAGCCCCAGCATTTT.

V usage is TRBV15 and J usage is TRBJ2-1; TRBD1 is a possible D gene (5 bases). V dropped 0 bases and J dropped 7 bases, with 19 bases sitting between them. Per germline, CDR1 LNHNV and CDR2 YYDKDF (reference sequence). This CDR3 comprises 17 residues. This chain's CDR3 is CATSRDGWAGLGNEQFF. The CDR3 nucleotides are TGTGCCACCAGCAGAGATGGATGGGCAGGGTTGGGGAATGAGCAGTTCTTC.

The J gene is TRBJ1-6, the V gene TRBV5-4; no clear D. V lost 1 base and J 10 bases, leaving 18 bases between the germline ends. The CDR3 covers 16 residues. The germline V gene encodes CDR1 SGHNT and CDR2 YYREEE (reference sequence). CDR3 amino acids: CASSLTAANFGSPLHF. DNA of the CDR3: TGTGCCAGCAGCTTGACAGCGGCGAATTTTGGCTCACCCCTCCACTTT.

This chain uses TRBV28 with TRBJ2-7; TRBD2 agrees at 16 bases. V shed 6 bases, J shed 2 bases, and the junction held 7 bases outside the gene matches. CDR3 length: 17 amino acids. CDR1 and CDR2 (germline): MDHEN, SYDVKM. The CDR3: CASSRGLAGGPPYEQYF. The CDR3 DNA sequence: TGTGCCAGCAGCCGGGGACTAGCGGGAGGGCCCCCCTACGAGCAGTACTTC. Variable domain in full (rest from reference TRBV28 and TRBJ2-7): DVKVTQSSRYLVKRTGEKVFLECVQDMDHENMFWYRQDPGLGLRLIYFSYDVKMKEKGDIPEGYSVSREKKERFSLILESASTNQTSMYLCASSRGLAGGPPYEQYFGPGTRLTVT.

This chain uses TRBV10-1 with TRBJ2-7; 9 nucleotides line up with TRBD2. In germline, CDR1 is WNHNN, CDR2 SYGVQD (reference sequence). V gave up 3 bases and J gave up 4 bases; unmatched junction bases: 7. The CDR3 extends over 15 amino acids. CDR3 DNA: TGCGCCAGCAGTGATGGCGGGGGGGCCGGTTACGAGCAGTACTTC. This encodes CASSDGGGAGYEQYF.

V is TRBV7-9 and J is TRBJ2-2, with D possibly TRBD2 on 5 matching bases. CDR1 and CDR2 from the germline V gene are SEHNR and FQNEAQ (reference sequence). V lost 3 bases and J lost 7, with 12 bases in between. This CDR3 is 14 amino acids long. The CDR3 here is CASSFGGQVGELFF. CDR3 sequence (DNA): TGTGCCAGCAGCTTCGGCGGGCAGGTCGGGGAGCTGTTTTTT.

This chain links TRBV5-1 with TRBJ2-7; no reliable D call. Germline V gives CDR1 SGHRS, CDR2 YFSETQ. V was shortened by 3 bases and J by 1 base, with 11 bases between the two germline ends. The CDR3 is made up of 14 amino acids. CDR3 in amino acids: CASSWAGGSYEQYF. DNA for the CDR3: TGCGCCAGCAGCTGGGCCGGTGGATCCTACGAGCAGTACTTC.

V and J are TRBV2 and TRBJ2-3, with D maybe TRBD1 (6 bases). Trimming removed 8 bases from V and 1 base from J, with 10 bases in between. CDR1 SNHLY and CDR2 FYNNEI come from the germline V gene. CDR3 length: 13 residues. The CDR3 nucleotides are TGTGCCAGCCGAAGACAGGGCACAGATACGCAGTATTTT. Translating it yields CASRRQGTDTQYF.

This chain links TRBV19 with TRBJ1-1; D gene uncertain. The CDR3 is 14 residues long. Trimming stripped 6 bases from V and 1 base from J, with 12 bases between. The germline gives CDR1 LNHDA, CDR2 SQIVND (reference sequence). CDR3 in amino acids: CASSLQGGNTEAFF. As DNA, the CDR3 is TGTGCCAGTAGCCTACAAGGAGGGAACACTGAAGCTTTCTTT.

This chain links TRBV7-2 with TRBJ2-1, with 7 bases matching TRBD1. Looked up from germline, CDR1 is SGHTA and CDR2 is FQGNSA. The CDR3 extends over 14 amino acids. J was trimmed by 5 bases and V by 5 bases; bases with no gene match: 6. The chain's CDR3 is CASSLGQWDNEQFF. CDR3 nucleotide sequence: TGTGCCAGCAGCCTGGGACAGTGGGACAATGAGCAGTTCTTC.

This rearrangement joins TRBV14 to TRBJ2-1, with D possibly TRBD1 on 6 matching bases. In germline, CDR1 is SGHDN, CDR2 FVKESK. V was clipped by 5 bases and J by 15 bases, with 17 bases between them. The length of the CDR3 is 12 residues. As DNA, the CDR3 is TGTGCCAGCAGCTCTAGGACAGTCGGGCTGTTCTTC. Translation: CASSSRTVGLFF.

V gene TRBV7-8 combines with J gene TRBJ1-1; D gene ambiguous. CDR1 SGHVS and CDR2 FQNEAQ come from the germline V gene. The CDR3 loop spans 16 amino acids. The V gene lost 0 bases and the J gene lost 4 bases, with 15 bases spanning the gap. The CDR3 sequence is CASSLARQTLSTEAFF. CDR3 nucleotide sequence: TGTGCCAGCAGCTTAGCGCGGCAGACTCTATCCACTGAAGCTTTCTTT.

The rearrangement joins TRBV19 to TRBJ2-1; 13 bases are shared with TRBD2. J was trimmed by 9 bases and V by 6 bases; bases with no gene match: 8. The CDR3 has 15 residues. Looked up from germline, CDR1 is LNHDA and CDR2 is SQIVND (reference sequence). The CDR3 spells CASSSGLAGVPEQFF. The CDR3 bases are TGTGCCAGTAGCAGCGGACTAGCGGGAGTACCTGAGCAGTTCTTC.